The text below deals with one T cell receptor (beta chain). This sample is part of a study of OX40 agonist ivuxolimab in advanced cancers. Turning to the study itself: Participants could have had prior anti-PD-1, anti-PD-L1 or anti-CTLA-4 therapy, and around 40% had some.

Sequenced by immunoSEQ multiplex PCR; TCRdb stores in-frame clones only, minus some. Of approximately 98,000 clones listed, around 93% are singletons. V shed 5 bases and J 7 bases; nucleotides not matched to a gene: 14. Looked up from germline, CDR1 is SGHNT and CDR2 is YENEEA. The CDR3 extends over 17 amino acids. The sequences come from CD4+ or CD8+ T cells sorted from blood, collected in a trial of the OX40 agonist ivuxolimab. The sequence derives from an adult with an advanced solid tumor such as melanoma, head and neck, liver or kidney cancer. The V and J genes are TRBV11-3 and TRBJ1-6, with 7 bases fitting TRBD1. The CDR3: CASSPPVGDSLNSPLHF. CDR3 coding DNA: TGTGCCAGCAGCCCCCCGGTGGGGGACAGTCTAAATTCACCCCTCCACTTT.